In this sample, the clone carrying this T cell receptor beta chain turned up a few times. Its antigen is still unknown. TCRdb re-called the reads through MiXCR, storing one row per CDR3 protein. The table includes about 130,000 distinct CDR3 sequences, about 32% detected once. The data belong to a study of T cell repertoires in cytomegalovirus infection. Whole-study context: CMV infection plus the matching HLA type was flagged by public TCR beta signatures. Study-wide results and limits: Ex vivo, HLA-C-restricted CMV-specific TCR beta clonotypes prevailed over the rest of the response.

The CDR3 is made up of 14 amino acids. V lost 4 bases and J lost 6, with 13 bases in between. The germline CDR1 and CDR2 sequences are SGHTA and FQGNSA. The receptor's source is a human donor in good health (CMV status not recorded). Some clones in this sample may be carry-over from other donors' samples. The V and J genes are TRBV7-2 and TRBJ1-5, with D perhaps matching TRBD1 (6 bases). Sample: CD8+ T cells from cultured PBMCs, taken from culture after CMV antigen stimulation. The CDR3 spells CASSYRDNGQPQHF. The CDR3 DNA follows: TGTGCCAGCAGCTACCGGGACAACGGTCAGCCCCAGCATTTT.